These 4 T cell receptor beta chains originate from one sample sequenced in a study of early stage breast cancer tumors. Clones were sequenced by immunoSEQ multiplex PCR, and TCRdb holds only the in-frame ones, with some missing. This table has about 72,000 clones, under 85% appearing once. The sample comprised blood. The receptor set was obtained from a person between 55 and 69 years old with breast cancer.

CDR3 sequence (DNA): TGTGCCAGCAGTTTTGCGGCCGGGGAGCTGTTTTTT. As protein: CASSFAAGELFF. The V call is TRBV6-1, the J call TRBJ2-2, with D unresolved. Trimming took 5 bases from V and 6 from J, leaving 7 bases between them. This CDR3 is 12 amino acids long. The V gene's germline CDR1 is MNHNS and CDR2 SASEGT.

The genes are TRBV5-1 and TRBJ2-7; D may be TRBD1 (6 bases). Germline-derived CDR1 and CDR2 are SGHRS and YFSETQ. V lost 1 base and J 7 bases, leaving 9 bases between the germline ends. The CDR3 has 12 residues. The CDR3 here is CASSLTGTEQYF. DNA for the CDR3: TGCGCCAGCAGCTTGACAGGGACGGAGCAGTACTTC.

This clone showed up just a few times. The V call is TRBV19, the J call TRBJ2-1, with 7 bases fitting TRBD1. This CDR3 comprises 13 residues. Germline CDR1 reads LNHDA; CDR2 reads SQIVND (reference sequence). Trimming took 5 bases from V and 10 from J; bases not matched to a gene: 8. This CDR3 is CASSPTGFGEQFF. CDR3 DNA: TGTGCCAGTAGTCCGACAGGGTTCGGGGAGCAGTTCTTC.

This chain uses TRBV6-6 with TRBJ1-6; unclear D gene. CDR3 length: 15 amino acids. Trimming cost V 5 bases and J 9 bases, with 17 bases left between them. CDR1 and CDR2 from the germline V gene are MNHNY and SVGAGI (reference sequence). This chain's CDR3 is CASSPGSVSGSPLHF. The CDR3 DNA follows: TGTGCCAGCAGTCCTGGGTCCGTGAGCGGTTCACCCCTCCACTTT.